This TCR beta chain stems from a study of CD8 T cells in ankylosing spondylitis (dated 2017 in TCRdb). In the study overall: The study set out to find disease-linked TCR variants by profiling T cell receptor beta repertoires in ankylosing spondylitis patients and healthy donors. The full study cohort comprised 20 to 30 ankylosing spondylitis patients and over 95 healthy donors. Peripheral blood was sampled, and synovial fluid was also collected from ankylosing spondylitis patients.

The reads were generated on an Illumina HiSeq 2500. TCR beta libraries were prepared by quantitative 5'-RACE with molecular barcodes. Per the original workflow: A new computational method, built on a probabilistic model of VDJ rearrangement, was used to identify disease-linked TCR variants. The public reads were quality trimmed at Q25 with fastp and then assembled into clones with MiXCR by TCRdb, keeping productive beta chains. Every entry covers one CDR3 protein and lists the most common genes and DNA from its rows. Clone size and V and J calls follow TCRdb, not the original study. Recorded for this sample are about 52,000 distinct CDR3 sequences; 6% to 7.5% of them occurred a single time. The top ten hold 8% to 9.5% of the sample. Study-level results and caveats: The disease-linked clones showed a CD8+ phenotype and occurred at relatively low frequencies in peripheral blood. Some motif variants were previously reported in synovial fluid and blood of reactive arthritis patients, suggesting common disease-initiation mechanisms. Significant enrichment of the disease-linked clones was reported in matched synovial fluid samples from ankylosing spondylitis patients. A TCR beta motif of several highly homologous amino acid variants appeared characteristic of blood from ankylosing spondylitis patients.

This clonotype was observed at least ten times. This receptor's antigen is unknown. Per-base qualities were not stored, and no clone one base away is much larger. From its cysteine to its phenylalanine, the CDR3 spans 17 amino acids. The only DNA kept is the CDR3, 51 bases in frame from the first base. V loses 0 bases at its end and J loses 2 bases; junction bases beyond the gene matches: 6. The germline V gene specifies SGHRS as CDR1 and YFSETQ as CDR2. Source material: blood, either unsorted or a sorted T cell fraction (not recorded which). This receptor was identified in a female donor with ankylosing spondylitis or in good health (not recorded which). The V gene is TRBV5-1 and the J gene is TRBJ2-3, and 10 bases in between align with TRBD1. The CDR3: CASSLGDRGPSTDTQYF. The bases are TGCGCCAGCAGCTTGGGGGACAGGGGTCCGTCCACAGATACGCAGTATTTT.